Below are 10 T cell receptor beta chains sequenced from a single sample in a study of shared clonotypes between healthy human individuals (dated by TCRdb to the early 2020s). The library was made by the immunoSEQ multiplex PCR assay. In its TCRdb copy, this immuneACCESS table keeps in-frame sequences only and misses some clones. Where compared with another copy, unresolved V genes explain less than half of these, and the others have no known cause. Here the sample has 1,100,000 or so clones; about 84% occur a single time. The top ten constitute approximately 0.52% of the sample. Sequences were obtained from memory CD4+ T cells from PBMCs. Explained via the paper, the cell subset or site label denotes: CD45RA-negative fraction. These receptors all stem from a man between 18 and 29 years old in good health. Some clones in this sample may be carry-over from other donors' samples.

This chain uses TRBV5-4 with TRBJ2-1, with D perhaps matching TRBD1 or TRBD2 (5 bases each). The CDR3 is made up of 14 amino acids. The V end lost 1 base, the J end lost 5 bases, and 10 bases lay between the germline ends. Germline CDR1 and CDR2: SGHNT and YYREEE (reference sequence). The CDR3 spells CASSLRGPNNEQFF. The CDR3 region has the DNA TGTGCCAGCAGCTTGAGGGGACCTAACAATGAGCAGTTCTTC.

The chain joins TRBV4-3 to TRBJ2-2; TRBD2 aligns across 8 bases. Trimming removed 1 base from V and 3 bases from J; junction bases left unmatched: 7. CDR3 length equals 17 residues. Germline V gives CDR1 LGHNA, CDR2 YSLEER. The CDR3 spells CASSQVVGGRYTGELFF. The CDR3 DNA reads as TGCGCCAGCAGCCAAGTGGTAGGCGGGAGGTACACCGGGGAGCTGTTTTTT.

This clone has only a few counts. The J gene is TRBJ2-2, the V gene TRBV11-2; D gene unclear. The CDR3 loop spans 15 amino acids. Per the germline V gene, CDR1 is SGHAT and CDR2 is FQNNGV. The germline V and J ends were trimmed by 4 bases and 1 base, with 10 bases remaining between them. The CDR3 DNA reads TGTGCCAGCAGCTCTGCGTTGAGGAACACCGGGGAGCTGTTTTTT. It codes for CASSSALRNTGELFF. Based on the CDR3 plus reference TRBV11-2 and TRBJ2-2, the full variable domain is EAGVAQSPRYKIIEKRQSVAFWCNPISGHATLYWYQQILGQGPKLLIQFQNNGVVDDSQLPKDRFSAERLKGVDSTLKIQPAKLEDSAVYLCASSSALRNTGELFFGEGSRLTVL.

This clone has a handful of counts. V usage is TRBV4-1 and J usage is TRBJ1-3, with D perhaps matching TRBD1 (5 bases). The length of the CDR3 is 15 residues. Germline CDR1 and CDR2: MGHRA and YSYEKL. V lost 3 bases and J lost 3, with 12 bases in between. CDR3 protein: CASSHGSGNGNTIYF. The CDR3 region has the DNA TGCGCCAGCAGCCATGGGTCAGGGAATGGAAACACCATATATTTT.

The chain recombines TRBV19 with TRBJ2-1; 10 bases agree with TRBD2. The CDR3 covers 16 residues. J lost 7 bases, V lost 1 base, and 7 bases had no gene match. Germline lookup yields CDR1 LNHDA and CDR2 SQIVND (reference sequence). CDR3 residues: CASSIVGTSAPNEQFF. CDR3 bases: TGTGCCAGTAGTATAGTTGGGACTAGCGCCCCAAATGAGCAGTTCTTC. Full variable domain (missing parts from reference TRBV19 and TRBJ2-1): DGGITQSPKYLFRKEGQNVTLSCEQNLNHDAMYWYRQDPGQGLRLIYYSQIVNDFQKGDIAEGYSVSREKKESFPLTVTSAQKNPTAFYLCASSIVGTSAPNEQFFGPGTRLTVL.

V and J are TRBV7-2 and TRBJ2-3; 11 bases are shared with TRBD2. The CDR3 sequence is 16 residues long. Germline assignment: CDR1 SGHTA and CDR2 FQGNSA. Trimming removed 6 bases from V and 0 bases from J; junction bases left unmatched: 5. The CDR3 nucleotides are TGTGCCAGCAGTCGGACTAGCGGGTTTAGCACAGATACGCAGTATTTT. As protein: CASSRTSGFSTDTQYF.

Only one count was recorded for this clone. This chain links TRBV4-1 with TRBJ2-1; D is possibly TRBD1 (6 bases). The germline CDR1 and CDR2 sequences are MGHRA and YSYEKL. V was shortened by 1 base and J by 5 bases, with 12 bases between the two germline ends. The CDR3 covers 15 residues. CDR3 sequence: CASSQVRTVDNEQFF. For the CDR3, the DNA is TGCGCCAGCAGCCAAGTTAGGACAGTCGACAATGAGCAGTTCTTC.

This chain uses TRBV28 with TRBJ1-5, with 10 bases fitting TRBD1. Germline lookup yields CDR1 MDHEN and CDR2 SYDVKM. The CDR3 extends over 16 amino acids. V lost 4 bases and J lost 3; bases outside the gene matches: 6. Here the CDR3 reads CASSWGTGAINQPQHF. The CDR3, as DNA: TGTGCCAGCAGTTGGGGGACAGGGGCGATCAATCAGCCCCAGCATTTT.

V gene TRBV19 combines with J gene TRBJ1-2, with no clear D. The V gene lost 3 bases and the J gene lost 4 bases, with 12 bases spanning the gap. The CDR3 is made up of 14 amino acids. Germline CDR1 reads LNHDA; CDR2 reads SQIVND (reference sequence). The CDR3 nucleotides are TGTGCCAGTAGTATGGACGGGTTCATCTATGGCTACACCTTC. Protein sequence: CASSMDGFIYGYTF.

The rearrangement uses TRBV6-5 and TRBJ2-7, with 10 bases aligning to TRBD1. The CDR3 spans 15 residues. The germline V gene encodes CDR1 MNHEY and CDR2 SVGAGI. Unmatched junction bases numbered 5, after V lost 5 bases and J lost 1 base. CDR3 sequence (DNA): TGTGCCAGCAGTGCCCGGACAGGGGGGTCCTACGAGCAGTACTTC. Protein product: CASSARTGGSYEQYF.